A selection of T cell receptor beta chains follows, all from one sample in a study of Ad26.COV2.S vaccination and SARS-CoV-2 variants. Profiling relied on immunoSEQ multiplex PCR, and the TCRdb table lists in-frame clones only, not all of them. The sample yields 180,000 or so clones, around 88% seen once. This sample comprised peripheral blood, obtained after recovery from COVID-19. The source of these receptors is a human donor who had recovered from COVID-19. Both conserved end residues are part of each CDR3. The D gene is left open where the match is weak. Clone sizes are given selectively: once, few, many, or a class where the clone is expanded.

TRBV28	TRBJ1-2	-	-	CASSSPGAPHYGYTF	TGTGCCAGCAGTTCCCCTGGGGCCCCCCACTATGGCTACACCTTC
TRBV5-1	TRBJ1-1	-	TRBD1	CASSLETPDRGTEAFF	TGCGCCAGCAGCTTGGAAACCCCGGACAGGGGCACTGAAGCTTTCTTT
TRBV6-5	TRBJ1-3	few	-	CASSGSSGNTIYF	TGTGCCAGCAGCGGGAGCTCTGGAAACACCATATATTTT
TRBV2	TRBJ2-1	once	TRBD1	CAGTRDSHSDEQFF	TGTGCCGGGACCCGGGACAGTCACAGCGATGAGCAGTTCTTC
TRBV27	TRBJ2-3	-	TRBD2	CASTTSITDTQYF	TGTGCCAGTACGACTAGCATCACAGATACGCAGTATTTT
TRBV5-1	TRBJ1-6	-	TRBD1	CASSLERGRNSPLHF	TGCGCCAGCAGCTTGGAAAGGGGGCGGAATTCACCCCTCCACTTT
TRBV9	TRBJ1-3	-	-	CASSGHQRLAGNTIYF	TGTGCCAGCAGCGGACATCAGCGGCTTGCGGGAAACACCATATATTTT
TRBV15	TRBJ1-1	-	-	CATSRERSGTEAFF	TGTGCCACCAGCAGAGAAAGGAGTGGCACTGAAGCTTTCTTT
TRBV7-3	TRBJ2-3	-	TRBD1	CASSPRTGGFQADTQYF	TGTGCCAGCAGCCCACGGACAGGGGGCTTCCAGGCCGATACGCAGTATTTT
TRBV5-1	TRBJ1-1	-	-	CASLGANTEAFF	TGCGCCAGCTTGGGAGCGAACACTGAAGCTTTCTTT
TRBV6-5	TRBJ2-7	-	TRBD2	CASNSGTTYEQYF	TGTGCCAGCAACTCCGGGACTACCTACGAGCAGTACTTC
TRBV7-2	TRBJ1-1	-	-	CASSSELNTEAFF	TGTGCCAGCAGCTCCGAACTGAACACTGAAGCTTTCTTT
TRBV6-1	TRBJ1-2	-	-	CASSEQGSYGYTF	TGTGCCAGCAGTGAACAGGGTTCCTATGGCTACACCTTC
TRBV12-5	TRBJ2-3	-	-	CASGLGGTDTQYF	TGTGCTAGTGGTTTGGGAGGCACAGATACGCAGTATTTT
TRBV15	TRBJ2-7	-	TRBD1	CATSRDRGTGVSYEQYF	TGTGCCACCAGCAGAGATAGGGGGACAGGGGTCTCCTACGAGCAGTACTTC
TRBV4-2	TRBJ1-2	-	TRBD1	CASSQGFGTGDISYGYTF	TGTGCCAGCAGCCAAGGTTTTGGGACAGGGGATATTTCCTATGGCTACACCTTC
TRBV27	TRBJ1-4	once	-	CASSLKGLGGEKLFF	TGTGCCAGCAGTTTAAAGGGACTTGGAGGAGAAAAACTGTTTTTT
TRBV9	TRBJ2-5	-	TRBD2	CASSVDGSGGFQETQYF	TGTGCCAGCAGCGTAGACGGTAGCGGGGGCTTTCAAGAGACCCAGTACTTC
TRBV3-1/TRBV3-2	TRBJ2-2	-	-	CASSQGVGELFF	TGTGCCAGCAGCCAAGGGGTCGGGGAGCTGTTTTTT
TRBV7-2	TRBJ2-3	-	-	CASSPQWKGTLLSDTQYF	TGTGCCAGCAGCCCCCAGTGGAAGGGTACCCTCTTATCAGATACGCAGTATTTT
TRBV4-2	TRBJ1-2	few	-	CASSQDRGNYGYTF	TGTGCCAGCAGCCAAGATCGGGGTAACTATGGCTACACCTTC
TRBV5-8	TRBJ2-7	-	-	CASSLRLSYEQYF	TGTGCCAGCAGCTTGCGTCTTTCCTACGAGCAGTACTTC
TRBV27	TRBJ2-1	large	-	CASSLSAGVFDEQFF	TGTGCCAGCAGTTTATCGGCAGGGGTATTTGATGAGCAGTTCTTC
TRBV27	TRBJ2-1	-	TRBD2	CASSSPSAGGSYNEQFF	TGTGCCAGCAGTTCCCCCTCGGCGGGAGGATCCTACAATGAGCAGTTCTTC
TRBV25-1	TRBJ1-5	-	-	CASSDTRTARNGQPQHF	TGTGCCAGCAGTGATACAAGGACCGCGAGGAATGGTCAGCCCCAGCATTTT
TRBV7-2	TRBJ2-7	-	-	CASSTRGRLSYEQYF	TGTGCCAGCAGTACCCGGGGACGGCTCTCCTACGAGCAGTACTTC
TRBV9	TRBJ2-2	-	-	CASSVEAYANTGELFF	TGTGCCAGCAGCGTAGAAGCTTACGCGAACACCGGGGAGCTGTTTTTT
TRBV5-6	TRBJ1-2	-	TRBD1	CASSSRQGGVYGYTF	TGTGCCAGCAGCTCAAGACAGGGTGGTGTCTATGGCTACACCTTC
TRBV4-1	TRBJ2-1	-	TRBD1	CASSETGDYHEQFF	TGCGCCAGCAGCGAAACAGGGGATTACCATGAGCAGTTCTTC
TRBV6-5	TRBJ1-1	-	-	CASSHGGGRAEAFF	TGTGCCAGCAGCCACGGGGGTGGAAGGGCTGAAGCTTTCTTT